The subject of this entry is one T cell receptor beta chain. Its antigen is undetermined. Measured with immunoSEQ multiplex PCR; TCRdb has only the in-frame clones, and not every one. The sample holds some 3,600 clones, around 94% seen once. The entry originates in a study of T cells and Merkel cell carcinoma outcomes. Germline V gene sequence: CDR1 SGHRS, CDR2 YFSETQ. V was cut by 0 bases and J by 6 bases, with 14 bases left in between. The CDR3 consists of 15 residues. Regarding the study as a whole: Merkel cell carcinoma outcomes were reportedly predicted by repertoire and T-cell density.

This receptor was obtained from a human donor with Merkel cell carcinoma. The rearrangement joins TRBV5-1 to TRBJ2-3, with a possible D match to TRBD2 (6 bases). The sample was tumor tissue from Merkel cell carcinoma. The CDR3 bases are TGCGCCAGCAGCTTGGCCGGGTCAGGGAGGGATACGCAGTATTTT. The encoded protein is CASSLAGSGRDTQYF. Looking up the rest from reference TRBV5-1 and TRBJ2-3 gives the full variable domain: KAGVTQTPRYLIKTRGQQVTLSCSPISGHRSVSWYQQTPGQGLQFLFEYFSETQRNKGNFPGRFSGRQFSNSRSEMNVSTLELGDSALYLCASSLAGSGRDTQYFGPGTRLTVL.